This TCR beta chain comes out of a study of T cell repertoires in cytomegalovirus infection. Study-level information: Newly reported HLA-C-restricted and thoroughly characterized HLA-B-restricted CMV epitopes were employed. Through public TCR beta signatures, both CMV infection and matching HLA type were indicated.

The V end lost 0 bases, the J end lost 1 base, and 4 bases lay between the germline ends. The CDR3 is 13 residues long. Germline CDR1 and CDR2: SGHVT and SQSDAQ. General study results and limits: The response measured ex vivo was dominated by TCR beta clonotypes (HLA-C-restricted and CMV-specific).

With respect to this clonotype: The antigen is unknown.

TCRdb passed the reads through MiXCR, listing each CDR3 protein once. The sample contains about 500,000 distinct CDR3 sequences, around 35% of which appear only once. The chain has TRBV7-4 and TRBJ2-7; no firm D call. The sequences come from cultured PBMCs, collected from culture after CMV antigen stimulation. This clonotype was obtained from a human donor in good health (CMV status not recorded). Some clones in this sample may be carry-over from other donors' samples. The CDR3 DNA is TGTGCCAGCAGCTTAGCGTTTTCCTACGAGCAGTACTTC. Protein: CASSLAFSYEQYF. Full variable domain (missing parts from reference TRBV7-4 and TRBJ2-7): GAGVSQSPRYKVAKRGRDVALRCDSISGHVTLYWYRQTLGQGSEVLTYSQSDAQRDKSGRPSGRFSAERPERSVSTLKIQRTEQGDSAVYLCASSLAFSYEQYFGPGTRLTVT.